These T cell receptor beta chains were read from a single sample in a study of patients and donors after allogeneic stem cell transplantation. Using its own MiXCR run on the RT-PCR reads, TCRdb lists one record per CDR3 protein. In the table there are over 350,000 distinct CDR3 sequences, approximately 16% of which are singletons. Sequencing was performed on blood, either unsorted or a sorted T cell fraction (not recorded which). The receptors were gathered from a human donor who was either an allogeneic HSCT recipient or a stem cell or donor lymphocyte infusion donor (not recorded which). It is not recorded whose cells these are; they may come from a transplant donor. Both conserved end residues are part of each CDR3. The order of the fields is J gene, V gene, clone size, D gene, CDR3 protein, CDR3 DNA. A D gene is named only where the DNA matches it firmly. Size is omitted from some rows. Given values are once, few, many or a class for expanded clones.

>TRBJ2-3|TRBV7-3|few|TRBD2
CASSLQASGGDTQYF
TGTGCCAGCAGCTTACAGGCTAGCGGGGGAGATACGCAGTATTTT
>TRBJ1-1|TRBV4-2|NA|NA
CASSQDAGRDTEAFF
TGTGCCAGCAGCCAAGATGCGGGAAGGGACACTGAAGCTTTCTTT
>TRBJ1-5|TRBV7-2|few|TRBD1
CASSPGQGRGPQHF
TGTGCCAGCAGCCCTGGACAGGGACGGGGGCCCCAGCATTTT
>TRBJ1-3|TRBV12-3/TRBV12-4|NA|NA
CASSSQDPGNTIYF
TGTGCCAGCAGTTCACAAGACCCCGGAAACACCATATATTTT
>TRBJ2-7|TRBV27|NA|NA
CASSLFLGSPSYEQYF
TGTGCCAGCAGTTTATTCCTGGGTTCCCCCTCCTACGAGCAGTACTTC
>TRBJ1-5|TRBV19|few|NA
CASSSRTNQPQHF
TGTGCCAGTAGTAGCCGGACCAATCAGCCCCAGCATTTT
>TRBJ1-5|TRBV6-2/TRBV6-3|NA|NA
CASRAFGSNQPQHF
TGTGCCAGCAGAGCCTTCGGTAGCAATCAGCCCCAGCATTTT
>TRBJ1-1|TRBV19|NA|TRBD1
CASSIRTGPYTEAFF
TGTGCCAGTAGTATTAGGACAGGGCCCTACACTGAAGCTTTCTTT
>TRBJ2-1|TRBV7-9|few|TRBD2
CASSLSPRLAGGNEQFF
TGTGCCAGCAGCTTATCCCCGAGACTAGCGGGAGGCAATGAGCAGTTCTTC
>TRBJ1-5|TRBV29-1|few|NA
CSVEAFNQPQHF
TGCAGCGTTGAAGCCTTCAATCAGCCCCAGCATTTT
>TRBJ2-7|TRBV12-3/TRBV12-4|NA|NA
CASSPPGRGGYEQYF
TGTGCCAGCAGTCCCCCCGGGAGAGGGGGGTACGAGCAGTACTTC
>TRBJ1-1|TRBV15|NA|NA
CATSRDIGSEAFF
TGTGCCACCAGCAGAGATATCGGGTCCGAAGCTTTCTTT
>TRBJ2-2|TRBV9|NA|NA
CASSVEGEITGELFF
TGTGCCAGCAGCGTAGAGGGGGAAATAACCGGGGAGCTGTTTTTT
>TRBJ1-1|TRBV5-6|many|NA
CASSFRYTEAFF
TGTGCCAGCAGCTTTCGGTACACTGAAGCTTTCTTT
>TRBJ1-1|TRBV5-1|few|NA
CASSMRRTVSTEAFF
TGCGCCAGCAGCATGCGAAGGACAGTATCCACTGAAGCTTTCTTT
>TRBJ2-7|TRBV20-1|few|TRBD1
CSARLPRDRDEQYF
TGCAGTGCTCGCCTACCCCGGGACAGGGACGAGCAGTACTTC
>TRBJ2-2|TRBV12-3/TRBV12-4|NA|TRBD2
CASRGTSGSGTGELFF
TGTGCCAGCAGGGGGACTAGCGGGAGTGGCACCGGGGAGCTGTTTTTT
>TRBJ2-7|TRBV14|many|TRBD1
CASSQTGGRGEQYF
TGTGCCAGCAGTCAAACAGGGGGCAGGGGCGAGCAGTACTTC
>TRBJ2-2|TRBV9|NA|NA
CASQKGVVPGELFF
TGTGCCTCACAAAAGGGGGTGGTGCCCGGGGAGCTGTTTTTT
>TRBJ2-1|TRBV5-1|NA|TRBD2
CASSSTHSSGGSYNEQFF
TGCGCCAGCAGCTCAACACACTCTAGCGGGGGCTCCTACAATGAGCAGTTCTTC
>TRBJ2-5|TRBV2|few|NA
CASSEHPRGLEETQYF
TGTGCCAGCAGTGAACACCCGAGAGGGCTCGAAGAGACCCAGTACTTC
>TRBJ2-7|TRBV4-2|few|NA
CASSQAAGSYEQYF
TGTGCCAGCAGCCAGGCCGCGGGCTCATACGAGCAGTACTTC
>TRBJ2-1|TRBV5-1|NA|NA
CASSLTPGADEQFF
TGCGCCAGCAGCTTGACCCCCGGCGCCGATGAGCAGTTCTTC
>TRBJ2-6|TRBV12-3/TRBV12-4|many|NA
CASGFEANVLTF
TGTGCCAGCGGGTTCGAGGCCAACGTCCTGACTTTC
>TRBJ1-4|TRBV15|NA|TRBD1
CATSRGDRTGDEKLFF
TGTGCCACCAGCAGAGGCGACCGGACAGGGGATGAAAAACTGTTTTTT
>TRBJ1-5|TRBV5-1|many|NA
CASSFYSNQPQHF
TGCGCCAGCAGCTTTTATAGCAATCAGCCCCAGCATTTT
>TRBJ1-1|TRBV7-8|few|NA
CASSQPGFEAFF
TGTGCCAGCAGTCAACCGGGCTTCGAAGCTTTCTTT
>TRBJ2-1|TRBV5-5|few|NA
CASSLGQAPYNEQFF
TGTGCCAGCAGCCTGGGCCAGGCCCCCTACAATGAGCAGTTCTTC
>TRBJ1-2|TRBV30|NA|NA
CAWSVSRRLFYGYTF
TGTGCCTGGAGTGTTAGCAGGCGACTCTTCTATGGCTACACCTTC
>TRBJ1-1|TRBV12-3/TRBV12-4|NA|NA
CASSLLRRGGTEAFF
TGTGCCAGCAGTTTATTGAGGAGGGGAGGCACTGAAGCTTTCTTT
>TRBJ2-5|TRBV24-1|many|NA
CATSDSRLWETQYF
TGTGCCACCAGTGATTCGAGGTTGTGGGAGACCCAGTACTTC
>TRBJ2-6|TRBV5-1|few|TRBD1
CAPRQPGQGISGANVLTF
TGCGCCCCCAGACAGCCCGGACAGGGGATCTCTGGGGCCAACGTCCTGACTTTC
>TRBJ1-1|TRBV7-2|few|NA
CASSSRIGVNTEAFF
TGTGCCAGCAGCTCCAGAATCGGGGTGAACACTGAAGCTTTCTTT
>TRBJ2-7|TRBV5-1|NA|TRBD2
CASSLERGGYEQYF
TGCGCCAGCAGCTTGGAACGCGGGGGTTACGAGCAGTACTTC
>TRBJ1-1|TRBV5-1|many|NA
CASSLGKEAFF
TGCGCCAGCAGCTTAGGCAAGGAAGCTTTCTTT
>TRBJ2-2|TRBV6-2/TRBV6-3|NA|NA
CASSYSKWGDTGELFF
TGTGCCAGCAGTTACTCGAAGTGGGGGGACACCGGGGAGCTGTTTTTT
>TRBJ2-3|TRBV3-1|NA|NA
CASSQDGFRDTQYF
TGTGCCAGCAGCCAAGACGGATTCCGCGATACGCAGTATTTT
>TRBJ1-3|TRBV5-1|NA|NA
CASSLDPVGNTIYF
TGCGCCAGCAGCTTGGATCCGGTCGGAAACACCATATATTTT
>TRBJ2-1|TRBV24-1|many|NA
CATSDLGDNEQFF
TGTGCCACCAGTGATTTAGGGGATAATGAGCAGTTCTTC
>TRBJ2-5|TRBV9|few|NA
CASSVSGSQETQYF
TGTGCCAGCAGCGTAAGTGGTAGCCAAGAGACCCAGTACTTC
>TRBJ2-5|TRBV12-3/TRBV12-4|few|NA
CASRPAMWGETQYF
TGTGCCAGCAGGCCAGCGATGTGGGGGGAGACCCAGTACTTC
>TRBJ1-4|TRBV12-3/TRBV12-4|NA|NA
CASTHGQTSILNEKLFF
TGTGCCAGCACCCACGGACAGACTTCCATCCTTAATGAAAAACTGTTTTTT
>TRBJ2-1|TRBV5-1|many|TRBD2
CASSSVNSGGEFF
TGCGCCAGCAGCTCCGTAAATAGCGGGGGGGAGTTCTTC
>TRBJ1-1|TRBV3-1|NA|NA
CASSQAQEAFF
TGTGCCAGCAGCCAAGCCCAAGAAGCTTTCTTT
>TRBJ1-4|TRBV10-3|many|TRBD1
CAIADSATGGEKLFF
TGTGCCATCGCCGATTCGGCTACAGGGGGTGAAAAACTGTTTTTT
>TRBJ2-2|TRBV12-3/TRBV12-4|many|NA
CASSPDEARVWTGELFF
TGTGCCAGCAGCCCCGACGAGGCGAGAGTGTGGACCGGGGAGCTGTTTTTT
>TRBJ2-1|TRBV16|many|NA
CASSHRGRGYNEQFF
TGTGCCAGCAGCCATCGAGGGCGGGGATACAATGAGCAGTTCTTC